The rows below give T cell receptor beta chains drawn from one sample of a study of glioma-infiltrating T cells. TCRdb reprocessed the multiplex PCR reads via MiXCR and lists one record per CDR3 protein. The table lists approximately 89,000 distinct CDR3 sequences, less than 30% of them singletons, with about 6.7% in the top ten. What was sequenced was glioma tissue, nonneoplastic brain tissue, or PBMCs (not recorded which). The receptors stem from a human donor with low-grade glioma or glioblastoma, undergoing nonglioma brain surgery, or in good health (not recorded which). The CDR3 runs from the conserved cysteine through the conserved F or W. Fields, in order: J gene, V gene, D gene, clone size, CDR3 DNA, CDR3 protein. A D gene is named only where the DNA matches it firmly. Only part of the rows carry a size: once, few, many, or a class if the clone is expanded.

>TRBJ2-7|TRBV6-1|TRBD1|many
TGTGCCAGCAGCCCTTCCCTGACAGGGCGGGACGAGCAGTACTTC
CASSPSLTGRDEQYF
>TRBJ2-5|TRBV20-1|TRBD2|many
TGCAGTGTTTCCGGGGGACTAGCGGGGGCCAATGAAGAGACCCAGTACTTC
CSVSGGLAGANEETQYF
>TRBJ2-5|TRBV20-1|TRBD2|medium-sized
TGCAGTGCTAGTGTAGCGGGAGGTATTGAGACCCAGTACTTC
CSASVAGGIETQYF
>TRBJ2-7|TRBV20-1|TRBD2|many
TGCAGTGCTAGAGAACTAGCGGGAGCCTTCTACGAGCAGTACTTC
CSARELAGAFYEQYF
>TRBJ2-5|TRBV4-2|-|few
TGTGCCAGCAGCCAAGGCAACGGAGAGACCCAGTACTTC
CASSQGNGETQYF
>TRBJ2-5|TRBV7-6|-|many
TGTGCCAGCAGACGGGAGAAAGAGACCCAGTACTTC
CASRREKETQYF
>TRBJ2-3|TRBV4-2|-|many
TGTGCCAGCAGCCAAGACTCAGCCCATAGCACAGATACGCAGTATTTT
CASSQDSAHSTDTQYF
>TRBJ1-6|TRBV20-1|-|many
TGCAGTGCTAGAGATTTAGGGCTCAATTCACCCCTCCACTTT
CSARDLGLNSPLHF
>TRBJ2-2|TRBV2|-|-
TGTGCCAGCAGTGAACCGAAGAAAAAATCGAACACCGGGGAGCTGTTTTTT
CASSEPKKKSNTGELFF
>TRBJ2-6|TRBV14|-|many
TGTGCCAGCAGCCAAGTAGCCAACGTCCTGACTTTC
CASSQVANVLTF
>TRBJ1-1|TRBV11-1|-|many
TGTGCCAGCAGCTTAGCCGGTGCGGTGACTGAAGCTTTCTTT
CASSLAGAVTEAFF
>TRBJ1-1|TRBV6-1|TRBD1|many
TGTGCCAGCAGTACAGGGGACAGGGTATGGGGCGCTTTCTTT
CASSTGDRVWGAFF
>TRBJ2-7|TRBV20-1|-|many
TGCAGTGTAAATAGCGGTACTTCCTACGAGCAGTACTTC
CSVNSGTSYEQYF
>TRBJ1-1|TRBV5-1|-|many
TGCGCCAGCAGCTCACCACCGGGACACAGGAACACTGAAGCTTTCTTT
CASSSPPGHRNTEAFF
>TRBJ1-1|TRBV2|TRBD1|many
TGTGCCAGCACCCAGGGGGGGAGGGGGCGGATGAACACTGAAGCTTTCTTT
CASTQGGRGRMNTEAFF
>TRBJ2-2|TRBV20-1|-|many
TGCAGTGCCCGGCGAGGGTATAACACCGGGGAGCTGTTTTTT
CSARRGYNTGELFF
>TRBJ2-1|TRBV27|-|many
TGTGCCAGCAGTTTAGGCCTAATCAATGAGCAGTTCTTC
CASSLGLINEQFF
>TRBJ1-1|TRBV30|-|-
TGTGCCTGGAGTGTACCGGGCACTGAAGCTTTCTTT
CAWSVPGTEAFF
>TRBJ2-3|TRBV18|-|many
TGTGCCAGCTCACCAAACAGGGTGACAGATACGCAGTATTTT
CASSPNRVTDTQYF
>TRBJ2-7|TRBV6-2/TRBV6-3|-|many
TGTGCCAGCAGTTACTCAGGGTTCTCCTACGAGCAGTACTTC
CASSYSGFSYEQYF
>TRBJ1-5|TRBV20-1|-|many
TGCAGTGCTAGAGAGGCTGGAAGCAATCAGCCCCAGCATTTT
CSAREAGSNQPQHF
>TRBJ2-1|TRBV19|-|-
TGTGCCAGTTCCTGGGGTGCGGGACGTAATGAGCAGTTATTC
CASSWGAGRNEQLF
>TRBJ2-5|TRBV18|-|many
TGTGCCAGCTCGGGGGGCCGGCAAGAGACCCAGTACTTC
CASSGGRQETQYF
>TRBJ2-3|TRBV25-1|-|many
TGTGCCAGCAGTGAAGGGGGTAGCACAGATACGCAGTATTTT
CASSEGGSTDTQYF
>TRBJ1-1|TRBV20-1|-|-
TGCAGTGCTAGAGATCAGGAGGGTAGCACTGAAGCTTTCTTT
CSARDQEGSTEAFF
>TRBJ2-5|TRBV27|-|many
TGTGCCAGCAGTTTCTCGGGCAGGCGAGGCGAGACCCAGTACTTC
CASSFSGRRGETQYF
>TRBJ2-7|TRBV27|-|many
TGTGCCAGCAGCTTGTATGGACCCTACGAGCAGTACTTC
CASSLYGPYEQYF
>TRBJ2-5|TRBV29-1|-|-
TGCAGCACCATTGCCGGGACGAAAGAGACCCAGTACTTC
CSTIAGTKETQYF
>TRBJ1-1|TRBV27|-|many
TGTGCCAGCAGTTTAGGCAGGAGGACTGAAGCTTTCTTT
CASSLGRRTEAFF
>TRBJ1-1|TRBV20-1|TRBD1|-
TGCAGTGCTAGTTACGGGACAGGGATGGGAAGTTCTTTCTTT
CSASYGTGMGSSFF
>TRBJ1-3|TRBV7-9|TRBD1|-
TGTGCCAGCAGCGCCACAGGGGGCTCTGGAAACACCATATATTTT
CASSATGGSGNTIYF
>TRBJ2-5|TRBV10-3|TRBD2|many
TGTGCCATCAGGAGGACTAGCGGGGGATCTGAGGAGACCCAGTACTTC
CAIRRTSGGSEETQYF
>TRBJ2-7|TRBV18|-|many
TGTGCCAGCTCACAAGCGGAGTTCTACGAGCAGTACTTC
CASSQAEFYEQYF
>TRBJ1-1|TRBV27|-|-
TGTGCCAGCAGTTTAGCGTGGCCGAACACTGAAGCTTTCTTT
CASSLAWPNTEAFF
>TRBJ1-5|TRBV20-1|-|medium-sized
TGCAGTGCTAAAAGGGGGAACAATCAGCCCCAGCATTTT
CSAKRGNNQPQHF
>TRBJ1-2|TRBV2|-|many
TGTGCCATCGACCCTGGGGGGCCGAACTATGGCTACACCTTC
CAIDPGGPNYGYTF
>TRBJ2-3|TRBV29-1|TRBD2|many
TGCAGCGCTTCTAGCGGCTTAAGCACAGATACGCAGTATTTT
CSASSGLSTDTQYF
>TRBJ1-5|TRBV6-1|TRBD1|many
TGTGCCAGCAGTGAGGTACAGGGGGTAGGCAATCAGCCCCAGCATTTT
CASSEVQGVGNQPQHF
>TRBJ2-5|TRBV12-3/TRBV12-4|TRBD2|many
TGTGCCAGCAGTGAACCGGGACTAGCGGGAGTAGAGACCCAGTACTTC
CASSEPGLAGVETQYF
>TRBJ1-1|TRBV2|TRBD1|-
TGTGCCAGCAGTGCGGGACAGTATACCTTAAAAGCTTTCTTT
CASSAGQYTLKAFF
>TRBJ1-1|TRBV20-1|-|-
TGCAGTGCCCCGGGACATGAGAACACTGAAGCTTTCTTT
CSAPGHENTEAFF
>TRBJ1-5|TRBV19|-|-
TGTGCCAGTAGTAGAGACACGCTAAATCAGCCCCAGCATTTT
CASSRDTLNQPQHF
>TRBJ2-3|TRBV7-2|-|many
TGTGCCAGCAGGGTTAGGTTGGGGGAAGAGGGAGATACGCAGTATTTT
CASRVRLGEEGDTQYF
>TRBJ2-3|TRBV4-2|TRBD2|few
TGTGCCAGCAGCCAAGCGGCTAGCGGGGGTAGCACAGATACGCAGTATTTT
CASSQAASGGSTDTQYF
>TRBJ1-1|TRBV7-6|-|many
TGTGCCAGCAGCTTAGAAACGGAGGGGATCACTGAAGCTTTCTTT
CASSLETEGITEAFF
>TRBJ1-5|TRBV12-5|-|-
TGTGCTAGTGGTTTCTTTGTCGCCACTAGGGATGGACGGAATCAGCCCCAGCATTTT
CASGFFVATRDGRNQPQHF
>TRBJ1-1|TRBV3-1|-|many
TGTGCCAGCAGCCAAGATGGGAGCCCGAACACTGAAGCTTTCTTT
CASSQDGSPNTEAFF
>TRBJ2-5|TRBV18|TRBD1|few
TGTGCCAGCTCACTTGGGACAGGGGCCGAGACCCAGTACTTC
CASSLGTGAETQYF
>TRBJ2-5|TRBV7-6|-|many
TGTGCCAGCAGCGGACATTACCAAGAGACCCAGTACTTC
CASSGHYQETQYF
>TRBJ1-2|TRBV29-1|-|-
TGCAGCGTTGAATCTCGATTTGGGGCCGGCTACACCTTC
CSVESRFGAGYTF
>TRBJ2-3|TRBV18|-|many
TGTGCCAGCTCAGGACGGGCCACAGATACGCAGTATTTT
CASSGRATDTQYF
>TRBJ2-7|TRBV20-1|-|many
TGCAGTGGCGGTGACTTTGCCGAGCAGTACTTC
CSGGDFAEQYF
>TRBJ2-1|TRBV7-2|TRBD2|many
TGTGCCAGCAGCTCCCAGCGGGGGGGCCATGGAAGTGAGCAGTTCTTC
CASSSQRGGHGSEQFF
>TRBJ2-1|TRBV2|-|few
TGTGCCAGCACCAAGCGGGACAATGAGCAGTTCTTC
CASTKRDNEQFF
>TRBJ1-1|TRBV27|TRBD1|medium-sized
TGTGCCAGCAGAGGACAGGGGCAGAACACTGAAGCTTTCTTT
CASRGQGQNTEAFF
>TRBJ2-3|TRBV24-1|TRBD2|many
TGTGCCACCAGTGAAACCGGGACTAGTTTCCCAGATACGCAGTATTTT
CATSETGTSFPDTQYF
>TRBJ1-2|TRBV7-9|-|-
TGTGCCAGCACCGACAGTAACTATGGCTACACCTTC
CASTDSNYGYTF
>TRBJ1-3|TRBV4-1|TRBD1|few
TGCGCCAGCAGCCAAGAGGGGTCTACAACAGGGGGCCCGGGAAACACCATATATTTT
CASSQEGSTTGGPGNTIYF
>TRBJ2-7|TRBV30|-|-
TGTGCCTGGATCAGTCCACCGTCCTACGAGCAGTACTTC
CAWISPPSYEQYF